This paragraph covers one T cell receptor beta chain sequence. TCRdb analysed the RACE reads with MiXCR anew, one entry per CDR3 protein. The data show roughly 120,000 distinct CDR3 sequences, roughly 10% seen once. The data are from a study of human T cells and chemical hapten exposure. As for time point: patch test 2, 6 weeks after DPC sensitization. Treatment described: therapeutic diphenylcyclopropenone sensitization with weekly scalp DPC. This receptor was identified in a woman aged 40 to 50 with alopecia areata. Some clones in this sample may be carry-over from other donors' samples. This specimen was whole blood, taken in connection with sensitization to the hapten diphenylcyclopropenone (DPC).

CDR3 sequence reads: CASSSRGGRGNEQFF. Here the CDR3 DNA reads TGTGCCAGCAGCTCGCGGGGGGGCCGTGGGAATGAGCAGTTCTTC. This rearrangement joins TRBV11-2 to TRBJ2-1, with 9 bases identical to TRBD2. The J segment lost 7 bases and the V segment lost 4 bases, leaving 8 bases of the junction unmatched. In germline, CDR1 is SGHAT, CDR2 FQNNGV. The CDR3 totals 15 residues. Looking up the rest from reference TRBV11-2 and TRBJ2-1 gives the full variable domain: EAGVAQSPRYKIIEKRQSVAFWCNPISGHATLYWYQQILGQGPKLLIQFQNNGVVDDSQLPKDRFSAERLKGVDSTLKIQPAKLEDSAVYLCASSSRGGRGNEQFFGPGTRLTVL.